Below, 27 T cell receptor beta chains from the same sample are listed, as sequenced in a study of graft-versus-host responses after intestinal transplantation. The assay was immunoSEQ multiplex PCR, and TCRdb's table has in-frame clones only and misses some. The profile covers around 9,300 clones, with approximately 89% appearing a single time and over 2% taken by the ten largest. Source: PBMCs, taken just over 42 days after intestinal transplant. These receptor sequences come from a human patient who received an intestinal transplant, so some T cells may come from the graft donor.

This rearrangement joins TRBV5-1 to TRBJ1-1; no clear D. CDR3 size: 14 residues. Trimming took off 0 bases at V and 5 bases at J, with 11 bases between the two ends. Germline CDR1 SGHRS, CDR2 YFSETQ. Written as DNA, the CDR3 is TGCGCCAGCAGCTTGGGGGTGGTGGGTACTGAAGCTTTCTTT. Translating gives CASSLGVVGTEAFF.

V is TRBV6-4 and J is TRBJ2-3, with D perhaps matching TRBD2 (6 bases). Trimming removed 0 bases from V and 2 bases from J, with 9 bases in between. From germline, CDR1 is MRHNA and CDR2 SNTAGT. The CDR3 extends over 15 amino acids. CDR3 amino acids: CASSDSGTSTDTQYF. In nucleotides, the CDR3 is TGTGCCAGCAGTGACTCAGGGACTTCCACAGATACGCAGTATTTT.

Note on this clone: The same CDR3 is also encoded by other DNA sequences in this sample. The rearrangement joins TRBV28 to TRBJ2-7; D is perhaps TRBD2 (5 bases). The CDR3 extends over 14 amino acids. Trimming cost V 3 bases and J 0 bases, with 9 bases left between them. Germline CDR1 reads MDHEN; CDR2 reads SYDVKM. CDR3 sequence (DNA): TGTGCCAGCAGTTTTGCGGGTGCCTCCTACGAGCAGTACTTC. Amino acids: CASSFAGASYEQYF.

The chain recombines TRBV12-5 with TRBJ2-4; 10 bases fit TRBD1. With 9 bases clipped from V and 9 bases from J, the junction kept 11 bases outside the gene matches. The CDR3 has 14 residues. The germline gives CDR1 LGHNT, CDR2 FRNRAP. The CDR3 DNA reads as TGTGCTAGCGGAACCGGGACAGGGGTTATCATTCAGTACTTC. Its translation is CASGTGTGVIIQYF.

The J gene is TRBJ2-7, the V gene TRBV11-2; 7 bases map to TRBD1. J lost 6 bases, V lost 1 base, and 3 bases had no gene match. This CDR3 comprises 13 residues. Germline lookup yields CDR1 SGHAT and CDR2 FQNNGV. The CDR3: CASSLGYRGEQYF. The DNA of the CDR3 is TGTGCCAGCAGCTTAGGCTACAGGGGCGAGCAGTACTTC.

This chain connects TRBV28 to TRBJ2-7; D is perhaps TRBD2 (6 bases). Germline CDR1 reads MDHEN; CDR2 reads SYDVKM. The CDR3 sequence is 15 residues long. V was cut by 4 bases and J by 0 bases, with 13 bases left in between. The DNA for the CDR3 is TGTGCCAGCAGTTGGAGCGGGCCCTACTCCTACGAGCAGTACTTC. It yields the protein CASSWSGPYSYEQYF.

The chain couples TRBV5-4 to TRBJ2-3, with a tentative D call TRBD1 (5 bases). Per germline, CDR1 SGHNT and CDR2 YYREEE (reference sequence). This CDR3 contains 17 residues. The V end was cut by 0 bases, the J end by 0 bases, with 14 bases between. Here the CDR3 DNA reads TGTGCCAGCAGCTTGGCCATGGGGCCTCGGAGCACAGATACGCAGTATTTT. Translating gives CASSLAMGPRSTDTQYF.

The V and J genes are TRBV28 and TRBJ2-7, with D possibly being TRBD1 (5 bases). The V and J ends lost 6 bases and 2 bases respectively, with 5 bases between them. There are 11 residues in the CDR3. Per germline, CDR1 MDHEN and CDR2 SYDVKM. The CDR3 loop reads CASRDTYEQYF. The CDR3 DNA sequence: TGTGCCAGCAGGGACACCTACGAGCAGTACTTC.

This chain joins TRBV27 and TRBJ2-1, with 8 bases that match TRBD2. The CDR3 is 18 residues long. The ends lost 8 bases at V and 1 base at J; junction bases unmatched: 16. The germline V gene encodes CDR1 MNHEY and CDR2 SMNVEV (reference sequence). The CDR3 DNA reads as TGTGCCAGCGGTAGCGGGACCTCTCCAATGGGTTCCTACAATGAGCAGTTCTTC. It is translated as CASGSGTSPMGSYNEQFF.

This clone is a singleton in its sample. This chain connects TRBV5-1 to TRBJ2-7, with a weak D call TRBD1 (5 bases). The CDR3 is 14 residues long. Germline V gene data show CDR1 as SGHRS and CDR2 as YFSETQ. V lost 2 bases and J 2 bases, leaving 11 bases between the germline ends. The CDR3 region is CASSFMDTAYEQYF. CDR3 in DNA: TGCGCCAGCAGCTTCATGGACACCGCCTACGAGCAGTACTTC.

This rearrangement joins TRBV5-4 to TRBJ2-1, with 14 bases fitting TRBD2. V was clipped by 4 bases and J by 7 bases; unmatched bases: 16. CDR3 length equals 19 residues. Germline-derived CDR1 and CDR2 are SGHNT and YYREEE (reference sequence). The CDR3 loop reads CASSPSTLTGLAGVNEQFF. The CDR3 DNA reads as TGTGCCAGCAGCCCCTCCACCTTGACGGGACTAGCGGGAGTGAATGAGCAGTTCTTC.

This clone was seen only once. The J gene is TRBJ2-7, the V gene TRBV29-1; 8 positions match TRBD1. V dropped 4 bases and J dropped 7; count of bases not matched to a gene: 6. CDR1 is SQVTM and CDR2 is ANQGSEA in the germline V gene. The CDR3 loop spans 12 amino acids. CDR3 sequence: CSVGVTGGEQYF. DNA of the CDR3: TGCAGCGTTGGGGTAACAGGGGGTGAGCAGTACTTC.

V gene TRBV30 combines with J gene TRBJ2-3; D call uncertain. Germline CDR1 is GTSNPN and CDR2 is SVGIG (reference sequence). Deletions cut 0 bases from V and 12 bases from J, with 13 bases between. This CDR3 has 12 amino acids. The CDR3 DNA reads as TGTGCCTGGAGTGTTCGCCCTTCCCTACAGTATTTT. Its protein is CAWSVRPSLQYF. The full variable domain, with the rest looked up from reference TRBV30 and TRBJ2-3, is SQTIHQWPATLVQPVGSPLSLECTVEGTSNPNLYWYRQAAGRGLQLLFYSVGIGQISSEVPQNLSASRPQDRQFILSSKKLLLSDSGFYLCAWSVRPSLQYFGPGTRLTVL.

This clone was recorded only once. The chain links TRBV29-1 to TRBJ1-1; perhaps TRBD1 as D (5 bases). Between the trimmed V and J ends, which lost 3 bases and 3 bases, there was a span of 8 bases. The CDR3 sequence is 12 residues long. Germline CDR1 SQVTM, CDR2 ANQGSEA. CDR3 sequence reads: CSVDREDTEAFF. The CDR3 DNA follows: TGCAGCGTTGACAGGGAGGACACTGAAGCTTTCTTT.

The rearrangement links TRBV5-4 to TRBJ2-5, with D possibly TRBD1 on 6 matching bases. The CDR3 is 16 amino acids. Germline CDR1 and CDR2: SGHNT and YYREEE (reference sequence). The V end lost 4 bases, the J end lost 5 bases, and 21 bases lay between the germline ends. In DNA form, the CDR3 reads TGTGCCAGCAGCCCAAGGGGGAGAGGGCCCGGGGAGACCCAGTACTTC. Residues: CASSPRGRGPGETQYF. Based on the CDR3 plus reference TRBV5-4 and TRBJ2-5, the full variable domain is ETGVTQSPTHLIKTRGQQVTLRCSSQSGHNTVSWYQQALGQGPQFIFQYYREEENGRGNFPPRFSGLQFPNYSSELNVNALELDDSALYLCASSPRGRGPGETQYFGPGTRLLVL.

The rearrangement uses TRBV6-1 and TRBJ1-2, with unresolved D. The CDR3 runs 16 residues. Germline values: CDR1 MNHNS, CDR2 SASEGT. Trimming left V 1 base short and J 5 bases short, with 17 bases between. DNA for the CDR3: TGTGCCAGCAGTGAAGTTTCAGGAGGTCAGGTTTATGGCTACACCTTC. This encodes CASSEVSGGQVYGYTF.

This chain joins TRBV2 and TRBJ1-1; D may be TRBD1 (5 bases). Germline V gene sequence: CDR1 SNHLY, CDR2 FYNNEI. V was pared by 1 base and J by 1 base, with 10 bases between. The CDR3 length is 15 residues. The CDR3 spells CASSEGGVGNTEAFF. DNA for the CDR3: TGTGCCAGCAGTGAAGGAGGGGTTGGGAACACTGAAGCTTTCTTT.

CDR3 residues: CASSLTSAGVNEQFF. In DNA form, the CDR3 reads TGTGCCAGCAGCTTAACGAGTGCGGGAGTAAATGAGCAGTTCTTC. This chain uses TRBV7-3 with TRBJ2-1; 7 nucleotides line up with TRBD2. Germline values: CDR1 SGHTA, CDR2 FQGTGA. V shed 0 bases and J 7 bases; nucleotides not matched to a gene: 6. There are 15 residues in the CDR3.

The chain combines TRBV6-5 with TRBJ2-7; TRBD2 agrees at 7 bases. The CDR3 runs to 16 residues. V shed 0 bases and J 5 bases; nucleotides not matched to a gene: 10. Germline loops: CDR1 MNHEY, CDR2 SVGAGI. The CDR3 nucleotides read TGTGCCAGCAGTTACTCCTCGACTAGCCAACTCCACGAGCAGTACTTC. It is translated as CASSYSSTSQLHEQYF.

This chain uses TRBV7-3 with TRBJ2-3; 7 nucleotides agree with TRBD2. V shed 1 base and J 3 bases; nucleotides not matched to a gene: 4. CDR3 length: 15 amino acids. The germline V gene encodes CDR1 SGHTA and CDR2 FQGTGA. Here the CDR3 DNA reads TGTGCCAGCAGCTTAAGCGGGAGAGGGACAGATACGCAGTATTTT. Translated, it gives CASSLSGRGTDTQYF.

The chain links TRBV5-1 to TRBJ2-7, with 10 nucleotides matching TRBD2. Germline CDR1 reads SGHRS; CDR2 reads YFSETQ. The CDR3 is 13 residues long. V was pared by 5 bases and J by 1 base, with 0 bases of the junction left unmatched. The CDR3 region has the DNA TGCGCCAGCAGACTAGCGGGATCCTACGAGCAGTACTTC. Residues: CASRLAGSYEQYF.

This chain links TRBV9 with TRBJ2-2; the match to TRBD1 covers 9 bases. V was clipped by 3 bases and J by 6 bases; unmatched bases: 9. The germline CDR1 and CDR2 sequences are SGDLS and YYNGEE. The CDR3 is 16 amino acids. CDR3 protein: CASSAGTGTSAGELFF. The CDR3 DNA reads as TGTGCCAGCAGCGCCGGGACAGGGACTTCGGCCGGGGAGCTGTTTTTT.

In this sample, this clone turned up a few times. The chain uses TRBV5-1 and TRBJ2-1, with D perhaps TRBD2 (6 bases). CDR3 length: 16 residues. The V and J ends lost 2 bases and 7 bases respectively, with 19 bases between them. Germline V gene sequence: CDR1 SGHRS, CDR2 YFSETQ. The chain's CDR3 is CASSFRVGAGGNEQFF. The CDR3 DNA is TGCGCCAGCAGCTTCCGGGTAGGGGCCGGGGGAAATGAGCAGTTCTTC. The complete variable domain, with remaining parts taken from reference TRBV5-1 and TRBJ2-1, reads KAGVTQTPRYLIKTRGQQVTLSCSPISGHRSVSWYQQTPGQGLQFLFEYFSETQRNKGNFPGRFSGRQFSNSRSEMNVSTLELGDSALYLCASSFRVGAGGNEQFFGPGTRLTVL.

This chain joins TRBV27 and TRBJ2-1, with unresolved D. Trimming removed 2 bases at V and 0 bases at J, with 17 bases between. The CDR3 is 18 amino acids. CDR1 and CDR2 from the germline V gene are MNHEY and SMNVEV (reference sequence). The CDR3 DNA reads TGTGCCAGCAGTTTAGCCCCAGGAGAAGTAAGCTCCTACAATGAGCAGTTCTTC. Its protein is CASSLAPGEVSSYNEQFF.

The chain uses TRBV27 and TRBJ2-7, with D possibly being TRBD1 (5 bases). V was pared by 3 bases and J by 4 bases, with 10 bases between. CDR1 is MNHEY, CDR2 SMNVEV, per germline (reference sequence). This CDR3 has 13 residues. The CDR3 DNA reads as TGTGCCAGCAGTTTCGGCAGGACATACGAGCAGTACTTC. It yields the protein CASSFGRTYEQYF.

A single count supports this clone. The chain links TRBV19 to TRBJ2-3; 10 positions match TRBD2. The CDR3 extends over 17 amino acids. Losses at the gene ends were 6 bases for V and 0 bases for J; bases not matched to a gene: 9. The germline V gene has CDR1 LNHDA and CDR2 SQIVND (reference sequence). This CDR3 is CASRLPTSGISTDTQYF. CDR3 DNA: TGTGCCAGTAGACTCCCTACTAGCGGGATTAGCACAGATACGCAGTATTTT.

The genes are TRBV13 and TRBJ2-2; 7 nucleotides line up with TRBD2. CDR1 is PRHDT and CDR2 is FYEKMQ in the germline V gene (reference sequence). This CDR3 region has 15 residues. The V and J ends lost 3 bases and 7 bases, in that order; junction bases with no gene match: 8. Here the CDR3 DNA reads TGTGCCAGCAGCTTCGGTATGCGGGAGCACGGGGAGCTGTTTTTT. This codes for CASSFGMREHGELFF.